The clone carrying this TCR beta chain was counted between two and nine times. Its antigen is currently unknown. TCRdb analysed the RT-PCR reads with MiXCR anew, one entry per CDR3 protein. The table includes some 480,000 distinct CDR3 sequences, approximately 11% detected once. The germline V gene encodes CDR1 SGHRS and CDR2 YFSETQ. V lost 4 bases and J lost 4, with 12 bases in between. The CDR3 runs 13 residues. This sample is part of a study of response to subunit inactivated influenza vaccine. Findings of the study overall: The authors suggested that every seasonal influenza vaccination recruits few new T cells.

J is TRBJ2-7 and V is TRBV5-1, with D uncertain. The clonotype was recovered from a man between 50 and 59 years old who received an inactivated influenza vaccine. The sequenced sample was PBMCs from blood, obtained about 6 weeks after vaccination. CDR3: CASSIEYPYEQYF. The CDR3 DNA follows: TGCGCCAGCAGCATTGAATATCCTTACGAGCAGTACTTC.